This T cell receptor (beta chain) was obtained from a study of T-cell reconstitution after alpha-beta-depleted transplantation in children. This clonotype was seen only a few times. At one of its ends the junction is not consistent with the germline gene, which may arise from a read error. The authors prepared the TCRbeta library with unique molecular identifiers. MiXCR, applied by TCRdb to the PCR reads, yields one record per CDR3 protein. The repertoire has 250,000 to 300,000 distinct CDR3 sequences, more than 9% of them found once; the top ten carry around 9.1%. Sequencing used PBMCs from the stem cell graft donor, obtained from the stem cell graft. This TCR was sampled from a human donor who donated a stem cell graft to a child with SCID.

The CDR3: CASSHSLAPYNEQFF. CDR3 DNA sequence: TGTGCCAGCAGTCACTCACTGGCCCCCTACAATGAGCAGTTCTTC. The genes are TRBV6-5 and TRBJ2-1; no clear D gene. CDR1 is MNHEY and CDR2 is SVGAGI in the germline V gene. CDR3 size: 15 residues.